This TCR beta chain was sequenced for a study of PD-1 blockade in classical Hodgkin lymphoma. In the study overall: On a schedule of every 2 weeks, patients received nivolumab 3 mg/kg intravenously. Findings of the study overall: Compared with baseline, CD4+ but not CD8+ TCR diversity had risen significantly by C4D1.

TCRdb keeps only in-frame clones here, not all; method: immunoSEQ multiplex PCR. The sample yields 66,000 or so clones, 71% seen once. Every patient had relapsed following autologous stem cell transplantation, and cohorts differed in brentuximab vedotin exposure. This clone came up many times. Antigen: not known. Trimming took 5 bases from V and 3 from J, leaving 14 bases between them. Germline V gives CDR1 SGHAT, CDR2 FQNNGV. CDR3 length equals 14 residues. The J gene is TRBJ2-7, the V gene TRBV11-2, with D possibly being TRBD1 (5 bases). The source of this sequence is a human donor with classical Hodgkin lymphoma. The sequenced sample was peripheral blood mononuclear cells (PBMCs), obtained before the second cycle of nivolumab. This CDR3 reads CASSHFSDSYEQYF. Here the CDR3 DNA reads TGTGCCAGCAGCCACTTTTCAGACAGCTACGAGCAGTACTTC. Complete variable domain (other parts from reference TRBV11-2 and TRBJ2-7): EAGVAQSPRYKIIEKRQSVAFWCNPISGHATLYWYQQILGQGPKLLIQFQNNGVVDDSQLPKDRFSAERLKGVDSTLKIQPAKLEDSAVYLCASSHFSDSYEQYFGPGTRLTVT.